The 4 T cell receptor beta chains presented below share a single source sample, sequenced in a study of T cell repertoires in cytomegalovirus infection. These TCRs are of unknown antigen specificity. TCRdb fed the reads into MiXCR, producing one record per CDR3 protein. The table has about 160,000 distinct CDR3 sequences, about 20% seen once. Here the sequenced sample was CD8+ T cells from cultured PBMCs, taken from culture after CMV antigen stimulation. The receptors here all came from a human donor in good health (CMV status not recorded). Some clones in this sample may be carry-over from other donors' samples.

This CDR3 is CASSLAARGDYGYTF. CDR3 in DNA: TGTGCCAGCAGCTTAGCGGCCCGGGGGGACTATGGCTACACCTTC. J is TRBJ1-2 and V is TRBV7-2; possible D gene TRBD1, 5 bases. The CDR3 runs to 15 residues. The V end was cut by 0 bases, the J end by 3 bases, with 11 bases between. Germline V gene sequence: CDR1 SGHTA, CDR2 FQGNSA.

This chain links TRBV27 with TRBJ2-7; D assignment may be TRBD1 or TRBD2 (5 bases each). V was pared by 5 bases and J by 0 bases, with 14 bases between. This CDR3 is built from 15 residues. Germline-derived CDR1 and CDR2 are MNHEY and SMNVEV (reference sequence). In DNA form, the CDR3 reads TGTGCCAGCAGTCCGAGGGGACGGAGCTCCTACGAGCAGTACTTC. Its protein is CASSPRGRSSYEQYF.

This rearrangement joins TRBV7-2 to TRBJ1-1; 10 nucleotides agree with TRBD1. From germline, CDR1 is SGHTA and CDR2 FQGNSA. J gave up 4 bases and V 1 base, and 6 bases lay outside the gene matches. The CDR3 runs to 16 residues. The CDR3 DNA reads TGTGCCAGCAGCTTAGTGGACAGGGGGATGGGCACTGAAGCTTTCTTT. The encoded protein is CASSLVDRGMGTEAFF.

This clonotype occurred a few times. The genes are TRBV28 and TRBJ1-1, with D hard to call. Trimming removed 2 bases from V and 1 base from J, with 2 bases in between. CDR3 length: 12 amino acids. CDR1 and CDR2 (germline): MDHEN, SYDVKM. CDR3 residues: CASSLENTEAFF. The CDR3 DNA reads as TGTGCCAGCAGTTTAGAGAACACTGAAGCTTTCTTT.